These 32 T cell receptor beta chains originate from one sample sequenced in a study of blood T cells in healthy people across ages. With a J-beta primer mix and a sample-barcoded 5' primer, a second PCR ran about 6 to 11 cycles. TCRdb re-called the 5' RACE reads with MiXCR, one entry per CDR3 protein. The table shows 800,000 or so distinct CDR3 sequences, with 35% to 50% occurring only once. The sample comprised blood. The receptor set was obtained from a man of 80 years or more in good health.

The V gene is TRBV20-1, the J gene TRBJ2-5, with 7 bases that match TRBD2. The CDR3 contains 17 residues. Looked up from germline, CDR1 is DFQATT and CDR2 is SNEGSKA (reference sequence). With V trimmed by 0 bases and J by 11 bases, 21 bases remained unmatched. The CDR3 sequence is CSARDAGRGRANNEQYF. The CDR3 DNA sequence: TGCAGTGCTAGAGATGCGGGACGGGGGAGGGCTAACAATGAGCAGTACTTC.

V and J are TRBV10-3 and TRBJ1-1; D possibly corresponds to TRBD1 (6 bases). Germline CDR1 is ENHRY and CDR2 is SYGVKD. The CDR3 spans 16 residues. V lost 2 bases and J 1 base, leaving 14 bases between the germline ends. CDR3 sequence reads: CAISERGGLGNTEAFF. DNA for the CDR3: TGTGCCATCAGTGAGAGGGGGGGCTTGGGGAACACTGAAGCTTTCTTT.

This clonotype was observed at least ten times. The chain has TRBV7-9 and TRBJ1-2; 8 positions match TRBD1. V dropped 5 bases and J dropped 5; count of bases not matched to a gene: 10. The germline V gene has CDR1 SEHNR and CDR2 FQNEAQ (reference sequence). This CDR3 comprises 15 residues. CDR3 region: CASSPGQGAWYGYTF. CDR3 DNA sequence: TGTGCCAGCAGCCCCGGGCAGGGGGCCTGGTATGGCTACACCTTC.

The rearrangement joins TRBV9 to TRBJ2-7; TRBD1 agrees at 8 bases. V lost 4 bases and J lost 5; bases outside the gene matches: 11. CDR1 and CDR2 (germline): SGDLS, YYNGEE. CDR3 length equals 15 residues. This CDR3 is CASSTRTGIEDEQYF. CDR3 bases: TGTGCCAGCAGCACCCGGACAGGGATCGAAGACGAGCAGTACTTC. Complete variable domain (other parts from reference TRBV9 and TRBJ2-7): DSGVTQTPKHLITATGQRVTLRCSPRSGDLSVYWYQQSLDQGLQFLIQYYNGEERAKGNILERFSAQQFPDLHSELNLSSLELGDSALYFCASSTRTGIEDEQYFGPGTRLTVT.

V and J are TRBV12-3 or TRBV12-4 and TRBJ2-4; D possibly matches TRBD1 or TRBD2 (5 bases each). CDR3 size: 15 residues. The V and J ends lost 4 bases and 3 bases respectively, with 13 bases between them. The CDR3 sequence: CASSSPGTYKNIQYF. The CDR3 DNA is TGTGCCAGCAGTTCCCCCGGGACCTACAAAAACATTCAGTACTTC.

A few counts support this clonotype. The chain links TRBV25-1 to TRBJ2-7; no clear D gene. The CDR3 is made up of 15 amino acids. The germline CDR1 and CDR2 sequences are MGHDK and SYGVNS. The V gene lost 1 base and the J gene lost 1 base, with 11 bases spanning the gap. CDR3 nucleotide sequence: TGTGCCAGCAGTGAATCTGGCCTTAGATCCTACGAGCAGTACTTC. Encoded protein: CASSESGLRSYEQYF.

The chain links TRBV3-1 to TRBJ1-2; 7 bases agree with TRBD1. This CDR3 has 14 amino acids. The junction had 8 bases not matched to a gene; V was cut back by 3 bases and J by 7 bases. Germline V lookup: CDR1 LGHDT, CDR2 YNNKEL (reference sequence). CDR3 nucleotide sequence: TGTGCCAGCAGCCAGCGGCGAGGGGGCGGTGGCTACACCTTC. Its protein product is CASSQRRGGGGYTF.

This clonotype was counted only a few times. The V call is TRBV20-1, the J call TRBJ2-5; the match to TRBD2 covers 12 bases. Germline loops: CDR1 DFQATT, CDR2 SNEGSKA (reference sequence). The CDR3 has 16 amino acids. The V gene end was trimmed by 4 bases and the J gene end by 5 bases; junction bases not matched to a gene: 11. CDR3 amino acids: CSATLASGRARETQYF. CDR3 nucleotides: TGCAGTGCTACTCTGGCTAGCGGGAGGGCCAGGGAGACCCAGTACTTC.

This clonotype was recorded many times. The chain employs TRBV5-1 and TRBJ2-1; TRBD1 matches 7 bases. V trimming: 4 bases; J trimming: 3 bases; junction bases outside the gene matches: 7. The CDR3 loop spans 15 amino acids. Germline V lookup: CDR1 SGHRS, CDR2 YFSETQ. The CDR3 loop reads CASSTGTDLYNEQFF. The CDR3 DNA reads TGCGCCAGCAGCACGGGGACAGACCTCTACAATGAGCAGTTCTTC.

As to this clonotype: Just one base apart from a much larger clone, this may be a read error. The chain links TRBV6-5 to TRBJ2-7, with 11 bases identical to TRBD1. Per the germline V gene, CDR1 is MNHEY and CDR2 is SVGAGI. The length of the CDR3 is 15 residues. The ends lost 7 bases at V and 7 bases at J; junction bases unmatched: 12. CDR3 loop: CASIQTGQGAHEQYF. CDR3 bases: TGTGCCAGCATTCAGACCGGACAGGGGGCACATGAGCAGTACTTC.

This clonotype was picked up many times. The genes are TRBV5-1 and TRBJ2-1; D is undetermined. This CDR3 contains 14 residues. Germline V CDR1 and CDR2: SGHRS, YFSETQ. Trimming removed 3 bases from V and 5 bases from J, with 12 bases in between. Written as DNA, the CDR3 is TGCGCCAGCAGCTCCTTCCTTCAGAACAATGAGCAGTTCTTC. This codes for CASSSFLQNNEQFF.

This clonotype was seen many times. The rearrangement joins TRBV5-1 to TRBJ2-1; TRBD2 matches at 10 bases. The CDR3 extends over 15 amino acids. Germline V lookup: CDR1 SGHRS, CDR2 YFSETQ. V shed 4 bases and J 2 bases; nucleotides not matched to a gene: 3. The CDR3 loop reads CASSLAGETYNEQFF. DNA of the CDR3: TGCGCCAGCAGCCTAGCGGGAGAGACCTACAATGAGCAGTTCTTC.

V is TRBV29-1 and J is TRBJ2-3, with 7 bases fitting TRBD2. There are 15 residues in the CDR3. Germline values: CDR1 SQVTM, CDR2 ANQGSEA. The trim removed 2 bases at V and 6 bases at J, leaving 11 bases unmatched. The CDR3 loop is CSVESLAALTDTQYF. The CDR3 DNA sequence: TGCAGCGTTGAATCTCTAGCGGCGCTCACTGATACGCAGTATTTT.

The V call is TRBV5-5, the J call TRBJ2-1; maybe TRBD1 (6 bases). Trimming stripped 7 bases from V and 3 bases from J, with 20 bases between. The CDR3 totals 16 residues. Germline V lookup: CDR1 SGHKS, CDR2 YYEKEE (reference sequence). Here the CDR3 DNA reads TGTGCCAGCCCGTTACCGGGACAACTTAACTACAATGAGCAGTTCTTC. It encodes CASPLPGQLNYNEQFF.

This chain connects TRBV3-1 to TRBJ2-1; 11 bases are a match to TRBD1. Losses at the gene ends were 2 bases for V and 0 bases for J; bases not matched to a gene: 3. Germline CDR1 LGHDT, CDR2 YNNKEL (reference sequence). CDR3 length: 17 residues. This CDR3 is CASSQSGTGGSYNEQFF. CDR3 bases: TGTGCCAGCAGCCAATCCGGGACAGGGGGCTCCTACAATGAGCAGTTCTTC.

V gene TRBV7-2 combines with J gene TRBJ2-7; no reliable D call. This CDR3 has 13 residues. The V gene lost 5 bases and the J gene lost 4 bases, with 12 bases spanning the gap. CDR1 and CDR2 (germline): SGHTA, FQGNSA. CDR3 DNA sequence: TGTGCCAGCAGCGTAAATAAAGGGTACGAGCAGTACTTC. Protein sequence: CASSVNKGYEQYF.

V gene TRBV2 combines with J gene TRBJ2-5, with 12 positions matching TRBD2. The CDR3 sequence is 15 residues long. Germline assignment: CDR1 SNHLY and CDR2 FYNNEI. The V segment lost 6 bases and the J segment 0 bases; nucleotides outside the gene matches: 2. Here the CDR3 reads CASSTSGGYQETQYF. CDR3 bases: TGTGCCAGCAGCACTAGCGGGGGGTACCAAGAGACCCAGTACTTC.

As for this clonotype: A read error may explain this, as a much larger clone is one base away. The genes are TRBV28 and TRBJ1-6; 10 bases fit TRBD1. This CDR3 contains 16 residues. Germline lookup yields CDR1 MDHEN and CDR2 SYDVKM. The CDR3, as DNA: TGTGCCAGCAGTTCACCGGGACAGGGGTTCAATTCACCCCCCCACTTT. This sequence encodes CASSSPGQGFNSPPHF.

The chain links TRBV3-1 to TRBJ2-2, with D possibly being TRBD1 (6 bases). Trimming left V 6 bases short and J 2 bases short, with 13 bases between. The CDR3 is made up of 15 amino acids. Germline V gene data show CDR1 as LGHDT and CDR2 as YNNKEL (reference sequence). In DNA, the CDR3 is TGTGCCAGCAGACCTTCGACAGGAAACACCGGGGAGCTGTTTTTT. The encoded protein is CASRPSTGNTGELFF.

For this clonotype: Since a much larger clone is just one base distant, this may be a read error. The chain couples TRBV7-2 to TRBJ2-1; D gene uncertain. The J call may be mistaken, given a closer DNA end match to TRBJ2-7. The CDR3 contains 14 residues. Per germline, CDR1 SGHTA and CDR2 FQGNSA. The CDR3 reads CASSLGLGGNEQYF. The CDR3, as DNA: TGTGCCAGCAGCTTAGGGCTAGGCGGTAATGAGCAGTACTTC.

For the CDR3, the DNA is TGTGCCAGCAGTCTACAATCAACTAATGAAAAACTGTTTTTT. Its translation: CASSLQSTNEKLFF. This chain links TRBV6-6 with TRBJ1-4; D not resolved. V lost 5 bases to trimming and J lost 0 bases, with 7 bases between them. Germline CDR1 is MNHNY and CDR2 is SVGAGI (reference sequence). This CDR3 is 14 amino acids long.

The rearrangement joins TRBV6-2 or TRBV6-3 to TRBJ2-7; D possibly corresponds to TRBD2 (5 bases). CDR3 length: 15 residues. Deletions cut 6 bases from V and 2 bases from J, with 17 bases between. Germline CDR1 and CDR2: MNHEY and SVGEGT. As DNA, the CDR3 is TGTGCCAGCAGCCCCATTCAAACGACTACCTACGAGCAGTACTTC. Translating gives CASSPIQTTTYEQYF.

The chain carries TRBV7-2 and TRBJ2-2, with D possibly TRBD2 on 5 matching bases. The germline V and J ends were trimmed by 1 base and 6 bases, with 9 bases remaining between them. The CDR3 runs to 14 residues. From germline, CDR1 is SGHTA and CDR2 FQGNSA. The CDR3 is CASSLGQAAGELFF. The CDR3, as DNA: TGTGCCAGCAGCTTAGGTCAAGCGGCCGGGGAGCTGTTTTTT.

The gene calls are TRBV29-1 and TRBJ2-5; possibly TRBD2 for D (6 bases). Deletions cut 4 bases from V and 6 bases from J, with 15 bases between. Germline lookup yields CDR1 SQVTM and CDR2 ANQGSEA. The CDR3 spans 13 residues. The CDR3 reads CSVADPAGKTQYF. In nucleotides, the CDR3 is TGCAGCGTTGCCGACCCGGCGGGAAAGACCCAGTACTTC.

The V gene is TRBV25-1, the J gene TRBJ2-1; the D call may be TRBD1 or TRBD2 (6 bases each). The CDR3 is 15 residues long. CDR1 and CDR2 from the germline V gene are MGHDK and SYGVNS. The V end lost 3 bases, the J end lost 10 bases, and 19 bases lay between the germline ends. Written as DNA, the CDR3 is TGTGCCAGCAGTGACTCCTCTCGGGGGCTCTTGGAGCAGTTCTTC. Protein: CASSDSSRGLLEQFF. Full variable domain (rest looked up from reference TRBV25-1 and TRBJ2-1): EADIYQTPRYLVIGTGKKITLECSQTMGHDKMYWYQQDPGMELHLIHYSYGVNSTEKGDLSSESTVSRIRTEHFPLTLESARPSHTSQYLCASSDSSRGLLEQFFGPGTRLTVL.

The chain employs TRBV7-2 and TRBJ2-5, with TRBD1 matching over 10 bases. The tail of the sequence fits TRBJ2-7 better, so the J call may be wrong. Per the germline V gene, CDR1 is SGHTA and CDR2 is FQGNSA. The CDR3 runs to 17 residues. The CDR3 bases are TGTGCCAGCAGCTTAGGGTTATTAGGGACAGGGGTTCACGAGCAGTACTTC. Translating gives CASSLGLLGTGVHEQYF.

The chain carries TRBV20-1 and TRBJ2-7; maybe TRBD1 (5 bases). Germline V gene data show CDR1 as DFQATT and CDR2 as SNEGSKA (reference sequence). The CDR3 covers 12 residues. V lost 6 bases to trimming and J lost 4 bases, with 13 bases between them. The CDR3 protein is CSANRRAYEQYF. In DNA, the CDR3 is TGCAGTGCAAACCGCAGGGCTTACGAGCAGTACTTC.

This clonotype occurred a few times. This chain's CDR3 is CSAPGPGNEGQFF. CDR3 nucleotides: TGCAGTGCCCCAGGGCCAGGGAACGAGGGGCAGTTCTTC. V and J are TRBV20-1 and TRBJ2-1, with D perhaps being TRBD1 or TRBD2 (5 bases each). CDR1 is DFQATT, CDR2 SNEGSKA, per germline (reference sequence). Trimming removed 6 bases from V and 12 bases from J, with 21 bases in between. This CDR3 is built from 13 residues.

This clonotype appeared a few times. This chain links TRBV12-3 or TRBV12-4 with TRBJ2-1, with D perhaps matching TRBD2 (5 bases). The CDR3 is 15 residues long. With 7 bases removed from V and 0 bases from J, the gap between germline ends came to 13 bases. The CDR3 loop is CASTREGSSYNEQFF. CDR3 nucleotide sequence: TGTGCCAGCACCCGTGAGGGTAGCTCCTACAATGAGCAGTTCTTC.

CDR3 in amino acids: CASSWGTDNKNIQYF. The CDR3, as DNA: TGTGCCAGCAGTTGGGGGACAGACAACAAAAACATTCAGTACTTC. The genes are TRBV28 and TRBJ2-4; TRBD1 agrees at 7 bases. Per germline, CDR1 MDHEN and CDR2 SYDVKM. The CDR3 consists of 15 residues. With V trimmed by 4 bases and J by 3 bases, 6 bases remained unmatched.

In the case of this clonotype: Since no conserved phenylalanine or tryptophan closes the CDR3, a read error is the likely cause. The chain employs TRBV28 and TRBJ2-3; no clear D. The CDR3 covers 14 residues. The germline V and J ends were trimmed by 3 bases and 7 bases, with 14 bases remaining between them. Germline values: CDR1 MDHEN, CDR2 SYDVKM. The CDR3 DNA reads TGTGCCAGCAGTTTTACGGACCGCCGGCATACGCAGTATGTT. It encodes CASSFTDRRHTQYV.

This chain uses TRBV29-1 with TRBJ2-1; 14 nucleotides align to TRBD2. Looked up from germline, CDR1 is SQVTM and CDR2 is ANQGSEA. The CDR3 sequence is 15 residues long. The ends lost 7 bases at V and 8 bases at J; junction bases unmatched: 10. The CDR3 here is CSGDAGLAGGHEQFF. The CDR3 DNA reads as TGCAGCGGTGACGCAGGACTAGCGGGAGGCCATGAGCAGTTCTTC.